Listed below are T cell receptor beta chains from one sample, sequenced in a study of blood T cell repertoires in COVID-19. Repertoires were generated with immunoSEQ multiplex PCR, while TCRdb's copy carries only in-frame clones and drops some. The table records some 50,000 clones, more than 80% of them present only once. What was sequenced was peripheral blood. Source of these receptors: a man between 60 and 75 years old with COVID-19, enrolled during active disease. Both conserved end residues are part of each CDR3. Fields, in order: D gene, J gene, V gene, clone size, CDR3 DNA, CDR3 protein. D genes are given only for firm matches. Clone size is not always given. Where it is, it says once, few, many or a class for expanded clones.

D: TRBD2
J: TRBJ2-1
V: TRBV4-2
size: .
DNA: TGTGCCAGCAGCCAAGGTGCGGAGCGGGGGTATGGGAATGAGCAGTTCTTC
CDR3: CASSQGAERGYGNEQFF

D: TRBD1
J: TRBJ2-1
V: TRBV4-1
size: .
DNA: TGCGCCAGCAGCCAAGACCCAGGGGGCTACAATGAGCAGTTCTTC
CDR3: CASSQDPGGYNEQFF

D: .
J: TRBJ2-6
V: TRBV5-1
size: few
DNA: TGCGCCAGCAGCTTGAGTTTAAGGACACTCTCCTCTGGGGCCAACGTCCTGACTTTC
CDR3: CASSLSLRTLSSGANVLTF

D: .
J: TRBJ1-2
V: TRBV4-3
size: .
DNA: TGCGCCAGCAGCCAAGATGAAGGACAGAGTTCTAACTATGGCTACACCTTC
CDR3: CASSQDEGQSSNYGYTF

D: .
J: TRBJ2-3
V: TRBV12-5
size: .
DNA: TGTGCTAGTGGTCAAGGGGGATCAAATACGCAGTATTTT
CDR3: CASGQGGSNTQYF

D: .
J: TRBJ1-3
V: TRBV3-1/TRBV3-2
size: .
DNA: TGTGCCAGCAGCCCGCGAGCTGGAAACACCATATATTTT
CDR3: CASSPRAGNTIYF

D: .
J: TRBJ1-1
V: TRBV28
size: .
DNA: TGTGCCAGCAGTTTATCAGGGAACACTGAAGCTTTCTTT
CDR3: CASSLSGNTEAFF

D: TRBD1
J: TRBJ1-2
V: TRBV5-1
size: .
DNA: TGCGCCAGCAGCTTGATGTCCCAGGGGGCAGGTGGCTACACCTTC
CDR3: CASSLMSQGAGGYTF

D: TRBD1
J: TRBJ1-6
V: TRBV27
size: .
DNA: TGTGCCAGCAGTTTCGGGACAGGGATTAATTCACCCCTCCACTTT
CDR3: CASSFGTGINSPLHF

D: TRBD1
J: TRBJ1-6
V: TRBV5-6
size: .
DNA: TGTGCCAGCAGCCGCGGGACAGAAAATTCACCCCTCCACTTT
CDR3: CASSRGTENSPLHF

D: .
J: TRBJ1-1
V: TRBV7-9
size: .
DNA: TGTGCCAGCAGCTTAGCGACTGGGAGAAGGACTGAAGCTTTCTTT
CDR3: CASSLATGRRTEAFF

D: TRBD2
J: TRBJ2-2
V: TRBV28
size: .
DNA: TGTGCCAGCTCTACGGGGAGGTTAGCGGGAGTTGCCGGGGAGCTGTTTTTT
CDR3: CASSTGRLAGVAGELFF

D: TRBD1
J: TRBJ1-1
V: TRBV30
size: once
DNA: TGTGCCTGGAGTGTACTGTCGACAGGGGTAGCTTTCTTT
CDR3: CAWSVLSTGVAFF

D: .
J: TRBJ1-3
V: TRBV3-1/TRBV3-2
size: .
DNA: TGTGCCAGCAGTCCCTTGGGAAACACCATATATTTT
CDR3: CASSPLGNTIYF

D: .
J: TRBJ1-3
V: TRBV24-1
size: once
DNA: TGTGCCACCCCTGGCAGGGCCTCTGGAAACACCATATATTTT
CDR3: CATPGRASGNTIYF

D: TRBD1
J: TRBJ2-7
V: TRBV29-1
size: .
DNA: TGCAGCGTTGTGACCCCCGGACAGGGAGTCGGCGAGCAGTACTTC
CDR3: CSVVTPGQGVGEQYF

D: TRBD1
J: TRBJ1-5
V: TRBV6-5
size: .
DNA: TGTGCCAGCAGTTACCGGACAGGGTTGGATCAGCCCCAGCATTTT
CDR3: CASSYRTGLDQPQHF

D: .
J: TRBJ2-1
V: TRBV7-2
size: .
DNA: TGTGCCAGCAGCTTAGTCGGGACGGGAGCTTACAATGAGCAGTTCTTC
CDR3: CASSLVGTGAYNEQFF

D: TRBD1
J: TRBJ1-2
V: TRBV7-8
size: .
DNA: TGTGCCAGCAGCTTAGCATCCGGGACAGGGGACAACTATGGCTACACCTTC
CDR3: CASSLASGTGDNYGYTF

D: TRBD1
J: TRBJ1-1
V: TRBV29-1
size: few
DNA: TGCAGCGTGGGAGACAGGGGTTTTACTGAAGCTTTCTTT
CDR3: CSVGDRGFTEAFF

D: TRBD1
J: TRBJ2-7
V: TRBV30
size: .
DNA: TGTGCCTGGAGTGTACAATGGACAGGGGGCTACGAGCAGTACTTC
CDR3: CAWSVQWTGGYEQYF

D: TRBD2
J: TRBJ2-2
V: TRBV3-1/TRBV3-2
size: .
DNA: TGTGCCAGCAGCCAAGGACTAGCGGGGGGCACGAACACCGGGGAGCTGTTTTTT
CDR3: CASSQGLAGGTNTGELFF

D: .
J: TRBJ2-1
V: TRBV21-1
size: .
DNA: TGTGCCAGCAGCAAGAAGTCCGGGAGCTACAATGAGCAGTTCTTC
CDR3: CASSKKSGSYNEQFF

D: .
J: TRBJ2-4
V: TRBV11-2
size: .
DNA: TGTGCCAGCAGCTTAGTCCTAGCCAAAAACATTCAGTACTTC
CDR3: CASSLVLAKNIQYF

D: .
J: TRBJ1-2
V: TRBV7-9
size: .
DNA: TGTGCCAGCAGCTTGGGCGGTTGGGGAGCGGACTATGGCTACACCTTC
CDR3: CASSLGGWGADYGYTF

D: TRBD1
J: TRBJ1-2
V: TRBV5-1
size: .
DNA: TGCGCCAGCAGCTTGACAGGGGACAACTATGGCTACACCTTC
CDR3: CASSLTGDNYGYTF

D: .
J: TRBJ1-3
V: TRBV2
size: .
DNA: TGTGCCAGCCTCCGGGGGGGTGGAAACACCATATATTTT
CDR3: CASLRGGGNTIYF

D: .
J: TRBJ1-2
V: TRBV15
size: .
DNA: TGTGCCACCAGCAGAGTGGCGGGGGCGGCCCATGGCTACACCTTC
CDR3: CATSRVAGAAHGYTF

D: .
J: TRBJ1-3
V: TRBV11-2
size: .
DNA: TGTGCCAGCAGCCGATCCAACACAGGGATCTCTGGAAACACCATATATTTT
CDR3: CASSRSNTGISGNTIYF

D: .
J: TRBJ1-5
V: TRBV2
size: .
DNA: TGTGCCAGCAGTGAGGCTCAGGGAATCAATCAGCCCCAGCATTTT
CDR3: CASSEAQGINQPQHF

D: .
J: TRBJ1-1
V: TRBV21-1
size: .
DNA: TGTGCCAGCAGCAAAGTAGGAGAACAGGGGGACACTGAAGCTTTCTTT
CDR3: CASSKVGEQGDTEAFF

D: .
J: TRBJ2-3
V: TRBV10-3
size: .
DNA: TGTGCCATCAGTCGGTCAGGGGTTCGTCCAGATACGCAGTATTTT
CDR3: CAISRSGVRPDTQYF

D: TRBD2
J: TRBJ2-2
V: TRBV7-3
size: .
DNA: TGTGCCAGCAGCTTAAATAGCGGGGGCGCCGGGGAGCTGTTTTTT
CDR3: CASSLNSGGAGELFF

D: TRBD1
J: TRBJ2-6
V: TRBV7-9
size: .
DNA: TGTGCCAGCAGCCTCAGGGGGCTTGGGGCCAACGTCCTGACTTTC
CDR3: CASSLRGLGANVLTF

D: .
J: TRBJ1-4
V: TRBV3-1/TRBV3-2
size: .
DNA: TGTGCCAGCAGCCAAGACCCCGGGAGGAGTAATGAAAAACTGTTTTTT
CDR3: CASSQDPGRSNEKLFF

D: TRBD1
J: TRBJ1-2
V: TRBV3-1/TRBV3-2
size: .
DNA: TGTGCCAGCAGCCTGGACAGGTATGGCTACACCTTC
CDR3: CASSLDRYGYTF

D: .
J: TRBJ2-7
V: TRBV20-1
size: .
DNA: TGCAGTGCTAGTCCGCCCGAGGTCTTCTCCTACGAGCAGTACTTC
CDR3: CSASPPEVFSYEQYF

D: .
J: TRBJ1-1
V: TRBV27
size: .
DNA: TGTGCCAGCAGTCTTCAGGGGAGCGCTGAAGCTTTCTTT
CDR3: CASSLQGSAEAFF

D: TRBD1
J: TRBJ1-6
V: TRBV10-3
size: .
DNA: TGTGCCATCAAGGAGGAGACAGGGAATTCACCCCTCCACTTT
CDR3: CAIKEETGNSPLHF

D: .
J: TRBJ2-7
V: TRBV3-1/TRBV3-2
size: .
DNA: TGTGCCAGCAGCCCCGGAGGGCGGGGGCAGTACTTC
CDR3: CASSPGGRGQYF

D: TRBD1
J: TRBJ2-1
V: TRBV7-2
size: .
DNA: TGTGCCAGCAGCTTAGGCCTTGGACAGGTTGAAGTGTTCTTC
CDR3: CASSLGLGQVEVFF

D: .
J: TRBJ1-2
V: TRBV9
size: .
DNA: TGTGCCAGCAGCGTAGCCCCAACGCCAGGGGATCATGGCTACACCTTC
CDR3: CASSVAPTPGDHGYTF

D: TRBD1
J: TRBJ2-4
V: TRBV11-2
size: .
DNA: TGTGCCAGCAGCCCGGGACAGGGAACCGTTCAGTACTTC
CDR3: CASSPGQGTVQYF

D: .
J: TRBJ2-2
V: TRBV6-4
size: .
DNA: TGTGCCAGCAGTGAGAAGCGGAACACCGGGGAGCTGTTTTTT
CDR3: CASSEKRNTGELFF

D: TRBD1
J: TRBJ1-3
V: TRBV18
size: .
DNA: TGTGCCAGCTCACCCCTCCGGGACAGACAAAAAGTGTCTGGAAACACCATATATTTT
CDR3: CASSPLRDRQKVSGNTIYF

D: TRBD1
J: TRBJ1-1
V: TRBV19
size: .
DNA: TGTGCCAGTAGATCAAGACAGGGCATGAACACTGAAGCTTTCTTT
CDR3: CASRSRQGMNTEAFF

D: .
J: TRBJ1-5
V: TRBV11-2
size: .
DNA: TGTGCCAGCAGCTCCCCTCTACAAGAGGATCAGCCCCAGCATTTT
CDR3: CASSSPLQEDQPQHF

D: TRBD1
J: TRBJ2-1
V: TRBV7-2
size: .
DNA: TGTGCCAGCAGCTTCGACAGGGGGCCTTTCTACAATGAGCAGTTCTTC
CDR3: CASSFDRGPFYNEQFF